The entry that follows covers one TCR beta chain sequence. Its antigen is not known. Grafts had their tissue processed, releasing intraepithelial and lamina propria lymphocytes. The data were obtained in a study of graft-versus-host responses after intestinal transplantation. For the study at large: Recipients underwent multivisceral, liver-intestinal, or isolated intestinal transplants. Each patient got anti-thymocyte globulin induction, then tacrolimus and steroids for roughly 3 years.

This table comes from immunoSEQ multiplex PCR, and its TCRdb copy is limited to in-frame clones, with some not included. The repertoire holds nearly 15,000 clones, with about 60% as singletons. Study results and limitations: The recipient marrow held GvH clones, and some of them showed up first in ileum or blood.

The CDR3 runs to 15 residues. V shed 4 bases and J 8 bases; nucleotides not matched to a gene: 10. The germline gives CDR1 SGHNT, CDR2 YYREEE (reference sequence). The chain couples TRBV5-4 to TRBJ1-5, with 9 positions matching TRBD1. The sequences come from ileum tissue, collected 524 days after transplant. This receptor was taken from a human patient who received an intestinal transplant, so some T cells may come from the graft donor. The CDR3 loop reads CASSRGTGTMEPQHF. CDR3 in DNA: TGTGCCAGCAGCAGAGGGACAGGGACAATGGAGCCCCAGCATTTT.